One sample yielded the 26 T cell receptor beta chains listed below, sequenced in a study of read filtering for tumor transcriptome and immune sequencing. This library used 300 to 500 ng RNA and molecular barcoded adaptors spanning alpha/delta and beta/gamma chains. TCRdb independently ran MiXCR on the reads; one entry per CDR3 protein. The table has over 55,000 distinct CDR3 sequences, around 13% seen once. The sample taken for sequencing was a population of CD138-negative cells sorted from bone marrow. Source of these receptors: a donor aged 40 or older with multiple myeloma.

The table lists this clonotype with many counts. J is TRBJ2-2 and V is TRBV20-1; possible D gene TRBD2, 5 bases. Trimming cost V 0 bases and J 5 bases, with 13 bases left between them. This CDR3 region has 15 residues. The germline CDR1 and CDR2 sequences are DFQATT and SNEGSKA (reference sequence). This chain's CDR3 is CSARDLGSGTGELFF. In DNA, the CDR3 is TGCAGTGCTAGAGATCTTGGGAGTGGAACCGGGGAGCTGTTTTTT.

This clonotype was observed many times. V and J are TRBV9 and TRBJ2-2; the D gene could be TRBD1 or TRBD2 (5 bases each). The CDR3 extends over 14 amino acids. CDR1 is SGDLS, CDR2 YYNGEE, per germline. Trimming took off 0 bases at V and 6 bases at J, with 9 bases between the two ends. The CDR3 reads CASSVGGDAGELFF. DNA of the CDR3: TGTGCCAGCAGCGTAGGAGGGGATGCCGGGGAGCTGTTTTTT.

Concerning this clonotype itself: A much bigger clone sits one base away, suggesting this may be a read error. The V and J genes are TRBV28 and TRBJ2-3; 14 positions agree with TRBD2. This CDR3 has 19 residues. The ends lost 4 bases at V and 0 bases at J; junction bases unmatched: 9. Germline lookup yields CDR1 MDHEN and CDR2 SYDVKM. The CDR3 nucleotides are TGTGCCAGCAGTTACACCTGGACTAGCGGGAGGATTAGCACAGATACGCAGTATTTT. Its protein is CASSYTWTSGRISTDTQYF.

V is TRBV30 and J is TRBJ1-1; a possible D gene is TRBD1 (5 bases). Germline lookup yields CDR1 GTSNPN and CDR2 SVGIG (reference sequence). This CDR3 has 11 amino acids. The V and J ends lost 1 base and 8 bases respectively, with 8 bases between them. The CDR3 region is CAWSGGPEAFF. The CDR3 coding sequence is TGTGCCTGGAGTGGGGGACCGGAAGCTTTCTTT.

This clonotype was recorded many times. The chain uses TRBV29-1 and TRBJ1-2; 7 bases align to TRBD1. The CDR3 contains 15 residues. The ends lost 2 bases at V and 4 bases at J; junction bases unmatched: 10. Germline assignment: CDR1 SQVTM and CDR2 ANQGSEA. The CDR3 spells CSVELQAGGSYGYTF. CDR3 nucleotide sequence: TGCAGCGTTGAATTGCAGGCAGGGGGGAGCTATGGCTACACCTTC.

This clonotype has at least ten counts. CDR3 sequence: CAWSGDSHQPQHF. CDR3 in DNA: TGTGCCTGGAGTGGGGACAGCCATCAGCCCCAGCATTTT. The chain combines TRBV30 with TRBJ1-5; 7 positions agree with TRBD1. Trimming took 1 base from V and 5 from J; bases not matched to a gene: 2. Looked up from germline, CDR1 is GTSNPN and CDR2 is SVGIG (reference sequence). This CDR3 is 13 amino acids long.

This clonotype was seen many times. CDR3 in DNA: TGCAGTGCTAGAGATACCCTTGCTTGGGATCAGCCCCAGCATTTT. Translated: CSARDTLAWDQPQHF. V gene TRBV20-1 combines with J gene TRBJ1-5; D unresolved. From germline, CDR1 is DFQATT and CDR2 SNEGSKA (reference sequence). V lost 0 bases to trimming and J lost 5 bases, with 14 bases between them. This CDR3 has 15 amino acids.

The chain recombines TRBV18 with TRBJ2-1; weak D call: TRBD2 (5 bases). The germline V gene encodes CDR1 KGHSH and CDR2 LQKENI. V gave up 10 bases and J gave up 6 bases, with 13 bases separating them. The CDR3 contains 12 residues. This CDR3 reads CATVIRGNEQFF. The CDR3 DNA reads TGTGCCACCGTAATTCGGGGCAATGAGCAGTTCTTC. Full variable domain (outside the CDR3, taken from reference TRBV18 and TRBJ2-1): NAGVMQNPRHLVRRRGQEARLRCSPMKGHSHVYWYRQLPEEGLKFMVYLQKENIIDESGMPKERFSAEFPKEGPSILRIQQVVRGDSAAYFCATVIRGNEQFFGPGTRLTVL.

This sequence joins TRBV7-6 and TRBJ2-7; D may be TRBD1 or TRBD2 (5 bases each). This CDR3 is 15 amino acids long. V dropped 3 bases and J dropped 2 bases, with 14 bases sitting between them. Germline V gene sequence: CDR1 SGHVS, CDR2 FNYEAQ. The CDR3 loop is CASSFLRDGPYEQYF. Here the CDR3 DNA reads TGTGCCAGCAGCTTTCTACGGGACGGTCCCTACGAGCAGTACTTC.

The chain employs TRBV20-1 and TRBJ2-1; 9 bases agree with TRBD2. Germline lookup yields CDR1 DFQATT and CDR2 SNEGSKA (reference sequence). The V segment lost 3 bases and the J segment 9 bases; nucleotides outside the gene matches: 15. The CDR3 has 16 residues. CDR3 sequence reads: CSASHISSGIWREQFF. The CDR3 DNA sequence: TGCAGTGCTAGCCACATATCTAGCGGGATTTGGCGTGAGCAGTTCTTC.

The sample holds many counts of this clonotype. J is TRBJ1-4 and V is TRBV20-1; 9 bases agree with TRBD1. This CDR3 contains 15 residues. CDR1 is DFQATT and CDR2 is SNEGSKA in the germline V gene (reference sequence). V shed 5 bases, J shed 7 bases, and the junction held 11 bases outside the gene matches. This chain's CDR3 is CSAGDREGFSEKLFF. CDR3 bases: TGCAGTGCTGGGGACAGGGAAGGTTTTAGTGAAAAACTGTTTTTT.

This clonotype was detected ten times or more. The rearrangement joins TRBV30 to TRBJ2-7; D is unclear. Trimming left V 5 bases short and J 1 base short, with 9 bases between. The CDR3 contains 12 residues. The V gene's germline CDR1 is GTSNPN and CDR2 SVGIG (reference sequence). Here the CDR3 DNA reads TGTGCCTGGGGGGTCCCTTCCTACGAGCAGTACTTC. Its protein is CAWGVPSYEQYF.

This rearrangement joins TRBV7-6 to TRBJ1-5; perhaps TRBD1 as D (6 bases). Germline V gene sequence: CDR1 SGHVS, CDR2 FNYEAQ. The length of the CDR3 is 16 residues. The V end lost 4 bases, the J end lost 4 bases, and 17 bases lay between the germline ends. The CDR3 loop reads CASSSWPGGRNQPQHF. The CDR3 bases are TGTGCCAGCAGCTCCTGGCCCGGGGGGCGGAATCAGCCCCAGCATTTT.

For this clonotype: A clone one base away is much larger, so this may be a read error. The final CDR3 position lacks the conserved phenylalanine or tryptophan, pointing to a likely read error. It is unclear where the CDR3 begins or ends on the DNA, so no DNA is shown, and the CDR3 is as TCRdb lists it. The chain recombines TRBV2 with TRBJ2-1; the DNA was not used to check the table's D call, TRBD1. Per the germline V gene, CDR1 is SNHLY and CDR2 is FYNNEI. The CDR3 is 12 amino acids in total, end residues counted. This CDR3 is CASSESDQGRFY.

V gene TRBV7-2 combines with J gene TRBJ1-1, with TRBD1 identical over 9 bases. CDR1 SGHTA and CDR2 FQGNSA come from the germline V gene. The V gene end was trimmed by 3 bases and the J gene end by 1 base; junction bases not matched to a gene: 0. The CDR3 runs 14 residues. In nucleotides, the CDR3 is TGTGCCAGCAGCTTGGACAGGGGGAACACTGAAGCTTTCTTT. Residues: CASSLDRGNTEAFF.

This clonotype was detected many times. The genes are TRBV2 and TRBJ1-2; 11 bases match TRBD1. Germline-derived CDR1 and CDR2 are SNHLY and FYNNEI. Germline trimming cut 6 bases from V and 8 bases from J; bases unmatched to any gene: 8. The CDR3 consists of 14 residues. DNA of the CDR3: TGTGCCAGCAGCGTCGGACAGGGGGCTTTCGGCTACACCTTC. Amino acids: CASSVGQGAFGYTF.

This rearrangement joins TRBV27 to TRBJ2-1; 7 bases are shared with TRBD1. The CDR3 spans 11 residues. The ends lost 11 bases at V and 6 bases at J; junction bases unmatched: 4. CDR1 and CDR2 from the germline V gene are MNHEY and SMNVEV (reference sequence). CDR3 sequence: CAATGPNEQFF. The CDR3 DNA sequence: TGTGCCGCGACAGGGCCCAATGAGCAGTTCTTC.

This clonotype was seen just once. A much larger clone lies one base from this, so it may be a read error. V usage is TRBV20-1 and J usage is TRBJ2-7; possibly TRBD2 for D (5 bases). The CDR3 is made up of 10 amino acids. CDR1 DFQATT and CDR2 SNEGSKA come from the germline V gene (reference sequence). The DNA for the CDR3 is TGCAGAGCAGAGCGGTACGAGCAGTACTTC. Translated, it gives CRAERYEQYF.

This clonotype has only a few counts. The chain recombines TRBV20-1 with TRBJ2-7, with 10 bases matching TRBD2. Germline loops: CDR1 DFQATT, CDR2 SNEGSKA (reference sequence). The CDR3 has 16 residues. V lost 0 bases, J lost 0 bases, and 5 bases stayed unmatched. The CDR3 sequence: CSARDARTSGSYEQYF. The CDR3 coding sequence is TGCAGTGCTAGAGACGCTAGGACTAGCGGCTCCTACGAGCAGTACTTC.

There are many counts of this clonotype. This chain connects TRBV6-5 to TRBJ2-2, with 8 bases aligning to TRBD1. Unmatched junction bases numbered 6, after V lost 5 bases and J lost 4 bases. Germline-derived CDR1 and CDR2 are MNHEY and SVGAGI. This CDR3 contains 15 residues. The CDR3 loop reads CASSDTGGSTGELFF. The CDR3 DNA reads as TGTGCCAGCAGTGACACAGGGGGTAGCACCGGGGAGCTGTTTTTT.

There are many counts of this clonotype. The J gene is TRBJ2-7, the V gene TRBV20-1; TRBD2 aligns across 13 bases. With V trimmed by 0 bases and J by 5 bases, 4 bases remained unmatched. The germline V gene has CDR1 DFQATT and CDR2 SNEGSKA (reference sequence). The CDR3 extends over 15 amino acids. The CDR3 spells CSARDQGLAGDEQYF. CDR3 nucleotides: TGCAGTGCTAGAGATCAAGGACTAGCGGGAGACGAGCAGTACTTC.

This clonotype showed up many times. This chain's CDR3 is CSVRAEIMNTEAFF. The CDR3 coding sequence is TGCAGCGTTAGGGCAGAGATTATGAACACTGAAGCTTTCTTT. The chain carries TRBV29-1 and TRBJ1-1; D call uncertain. Looked up from germline, CDR1 is SQVTM and CDR2 is ANQGSEA. The CDR3 loop spans 14 amino acids. V lost 5 bases and J 0 bases, leaving 13 bases between the germline ends.

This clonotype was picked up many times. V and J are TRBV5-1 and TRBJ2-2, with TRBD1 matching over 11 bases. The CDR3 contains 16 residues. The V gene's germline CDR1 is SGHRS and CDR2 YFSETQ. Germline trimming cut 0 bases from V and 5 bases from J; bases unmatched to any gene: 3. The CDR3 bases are TGCGCCAGCAGCTTGGCCGGGACAGGGGGGACCGGGGAGCTGTTTTTT. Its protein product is CASSLAGTGGTGELFF.

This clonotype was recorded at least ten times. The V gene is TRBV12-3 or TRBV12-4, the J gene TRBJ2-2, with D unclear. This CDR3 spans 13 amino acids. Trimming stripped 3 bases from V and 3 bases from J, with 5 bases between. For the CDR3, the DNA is TGTGCCAGCAGTTTTCTGGACACCGGGGAGCTGTTTTTT. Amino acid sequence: CASSFLDTGELFF.

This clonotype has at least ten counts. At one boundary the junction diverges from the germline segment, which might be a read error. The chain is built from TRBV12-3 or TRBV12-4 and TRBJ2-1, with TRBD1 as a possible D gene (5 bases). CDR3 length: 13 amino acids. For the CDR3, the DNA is TGTGCCAGCTGTTTCAAGGGGAAGAATGAGCAGTTCTTC. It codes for CASCFKGKNEQFF.

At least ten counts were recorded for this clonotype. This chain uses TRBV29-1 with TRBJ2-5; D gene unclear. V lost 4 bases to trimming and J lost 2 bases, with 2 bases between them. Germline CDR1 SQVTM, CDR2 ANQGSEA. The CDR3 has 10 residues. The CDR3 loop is CSVGQETQYF. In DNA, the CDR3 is TGCAGCGTTGGACAAGAGACCCAGTACTTC.